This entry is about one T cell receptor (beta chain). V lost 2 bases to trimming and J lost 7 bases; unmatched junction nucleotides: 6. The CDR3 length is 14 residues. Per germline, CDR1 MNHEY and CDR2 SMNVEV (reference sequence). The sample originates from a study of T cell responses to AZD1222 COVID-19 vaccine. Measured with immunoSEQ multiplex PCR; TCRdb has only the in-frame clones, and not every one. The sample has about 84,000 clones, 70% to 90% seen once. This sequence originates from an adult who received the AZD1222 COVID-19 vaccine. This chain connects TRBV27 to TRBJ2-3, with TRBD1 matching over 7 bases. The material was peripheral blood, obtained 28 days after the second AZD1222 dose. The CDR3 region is CASSLVTGKNTQYF. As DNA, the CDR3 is TGTGCCAGCAGTTTAGTGACAGGGAAAAATACGCAGTATTTT.